Shown below are 31 T cell receptor beta chains from a single sample sequenced in a study of control samples from healthy donors and cancer patients. Data came from immunoSEQ multiplex PCR; TCRdb stores just in-frame clones and leaves some out. The sample gives about 53,000 clones, 87% of which show up once; about 14% is in the top ten. Sequencing used PBMCs. The receptors here all came from a man aged 55 to 69 with head and neck cancer.

This chain joins TRBV18 and TRBJ1-1; 9 bases are a match to TRBD1. The CDR3 is 18 residues long. Germline CDR1 KGHSH, CDR2 LQKENI. The junction had 13 bases not matched to a gene; V was cut back by 2 bases and J by 3 bases. The CDR3 nucleotides are TGTGCCAGCTCACCAAACCAACCTTACAGGGGGCCAGACACTGAAGCTTTCTTT. Its translation: CASSPNQPYRGPDTEAFF. Combining the CDR3 with reference TRBV18 and TRBJ1-1 gives the whole variable domain NAGVMQNPRHLVRRRGQEARLRCSPMKGHSHVYWYRQLPEEGLKFMVYLQKENIIDESGMPKERFSAEFPKEGPSILRIQQVVRGDSAAYFCASSPNQPYRGPDTEAFFGQGTRLTVV.

This chain uses TRBV15 with TRBJ2-2; TRBD1 matches at 10 bases. The germline V gene encodes CDR1 LNHNV and CDR2 YYDKDF (reference sequence). The CDR3 runs to 14 residues. After removal of 3 bases from V and 7 bases from J, the junction contained 2 bases not matched to a gene. CDR3 sequence: CATSRDRGVGELFF. CDR3 sequence (DNA): TGTGCCACCAGCAGGGACAGGGGGGTCGGGGAGCTGTTTTTT.

This clone came up once. Here the CDR3 DNA reads TGTGCCAGTGTACCTATAGCGGGAGGGCCGGATACGCAGTATTTT. It specifies CASVPIAGGPDTQYF. The V call is TRBV6-5, the J call TRBJ2-3; the match to TRBD2 covers 11 bases. With V trimmed by 9 bases and J by 6 bases, 11 bases remained unmatched. Germline V gene lookup returns CDR1 MNHEY and CDR2 SVGAGI. CDR3 size: 15 residues.

The CDR3 region has the DNA TGTGCCAGCAGCTTAAGGGGGGACGGCACCGGGGAGCTGTTTTTT. Its translation: CASSLRGDGTGELFF. The chain links TRBV7-3 to TRBJ2-2; TRBD2 is a possible D gene (6 bases). Between the trimmed V and J ends, which lost 1 base and 4 bases, there was a span of 10 bases. Per the germline V gene, CDR1 is SGHTA and CDR2 is FQGTGA. This CDR3 comprises 15 residues.

The chain recombines TRBV28 with TRBJ1-6; D unresolved. Trimming shortened V by 8 bases and J by 5 bases, and 10 bases separated the two germline ends. Germline-derived CDR1 and CDR2 are MDHEN and SYDVKM. This CDR3 contains 13 residues. CDR3 bases: TGTGCCAGCCGGGCGAGTCATAATTCACCCCTCCACTTT. Translating it yields CASRASHNSPLHF.

V usage is TRBV5-1 and J usage is TRBJ2-3; TRBD2 matches at 8 bases. The germline V gene has CDR1 SGHRS and CDR2 YFSETQ. V dropped 2 bases and J dropped 4; count of bases not matched to a gene: 3. The CDR3 runs 14 residues. CDR3 residues: CASSLQREPDTQYF. The CDR3 DNA reads as TGCGCCAGCAGCTTACAGCGGGAGCCAGATACGCAGTATTTT.

This sequence joins TRBV12-3 or TRBV12-4 and TRBJ2-7; D possibly corresponds to TRBD2 (5 bases). V was trimmed by 2 bases and J by 7 bases, leaving 12 bases between them. The CDR3 spans 13 residues. CDR3 nucleotides: TGTGCCAGCAGTTTAAGACTCGGGATTGAGCAGTACTTC. Translation gives CASSLRLGIEQYF.

This chain links TRBV29-1 with TRBJ2-7, with TRBD2 as a possible D gene (7 bases). V shed 0 bases and J shed 6 bases, with 12 bases lying between them. CDR1 SQVTM and CDR2 ANQGSEA come from the germline V gene. The CDR3 loop spans 13 amino acids. This CDR3 reads CSVEEGGGGEQYF. The CDR3, as DNA: TGCAGCGTTGAAGAAGGAGGGGGGGGCGAGCAGTACTTC.

This clone was seen only once. The chain is built from TRBV28 and TRBJ2-5, with a possible D match to TRBD2 (6 bases). V shed 6 bases and J shed 3 bases, with 14 bases lying between them. Germline V gene sequence: CDR1 MDHEN, CDR2 SYDVKM. This CDR3 spans 14 amino acids. CDR3 DNA sequence: TGTGCCAGCAGCTCCAGCTGGGGGGAAGAGACCCAGTACTTC. Translated: CASSSSWGEETQYF.

The chain employs TRBV7-2 and TRBJ1-2; D unresolved. CDR3 size: 14 residues. The V and J ends lost 3 bases and 2 bases respectively, with 10 bases between them. Germline V gene sequence: CDR1 SGHTA, CDR2 FQGNSA. CDR3 nucleotides: TGTGCCAGCAGCTTGGGAACGGACAACTATGGCTACACCTTC. It specifies CASSLGTDNYGYTF.

This clone was picked up one time. The rearrangement uses TRBV4-2 and TRBJ2-7, with 11 nucleotides matching TRBD2. Trimming took 3 bases from V and 2 from J; bases not matched to a gene: 6. Germline V lookup: CDR1 LGHNA, CDR2 YNFKEQ. The CDR3 totals 16 residues. CDR3 DNA sequence: TGTGCCAGCAGCCATGTACTAGCGGGAGACCCCTACGAGCAGTACTTC. Protein sequence: CASSHVLAGDPYEQYF.

The chain is built from TRBV10-3 and TRBJ1-2, with 7 bases identical to TRBD1. Germline CDR1 ENHRY, CDR2 SYGVKD. This CDR3 has 16 residues. V lost 0 bases and J lost 7; bases outside the gene matches: 11. DNA for the CDR3: TGTGCCATCAGTGAGTCAGCGGGCAGGGGGTCTCTTGGCTACACCTTC. Its protein product is CAISESAGRGSLGYTF.

V is TRBV5-5 and J is TRBJ1-4; 9 nucleotides align to TRBD1. This CDR3 is built from 16 residues. Germline CDR1 SGHKS, CDR2 YYEKEE (reference sequence). Trimming removed 0 bases from V and 5 bases from J; junction bases left unmatched: 5. The CDR3 DNA follows: TGTGCCAGCAGCTTGGTGGCTGGACAGGGGAATGAAAAACTGTTTTTT. This gives the protein CASSLVAGQGNEKLFF.

J is TRBJ1-2 and V is TRBV2; possible D gene TRBD1, 5 bases. The CDR3 sequence is 15 residues long. The germline V gene encodes CDR1 SNHLY and CDR2 FYNNEI. The V and J ends lost 5 bases and 8 bases respectively, with 21 bases between them. In DNA form, the CDR3 reads TGTGCCAGCAGTAGCCGACTATTTGGGACCGGGGGCTACACCTTC. Translating gives CASSSRLFGTGGYTF.

The chain is built from TRBV11-1 and TRBJ2-7; maybe TRBD2 (5 bases). This CDR3 contains 13 residues. The V gene lost 4 bases and the J gene lost 3 bases, with 10 bases spanning the gap. The germline V gene encodes CDR1 SGHAT and CDR2 FQDESV (reference sequence). CDR3 loop: CASSSGGFYEQYF. CDR3 nucleotides: TGTGCCAGCAGCTCCGGAGGCTTCTACGAGCAGTACTTC.

This chain connects TRBV4-3 to TRBJ2-3; D may be TRBD2 (6 bases). Germline V gene data show CDR1 as LGHNA and CDR2 as YSLEER. Trimming took off 5 bases at V and 1 base at J, with 13 bases between the two ends. The CDR3 is made up of 15 amino acids. The CDR3 sequence is CASSYRLVGTDTQYF. In DNA, the CDR3 is TGCGCCAGCAGCTACAGACTAGTTGGCACAGATACGCAGTATTTT.

A single count supports this clone. The V call is TRBV18, the J call TRBJ2-3; 8 bases align to TRBD2. Germline CDR1 reads KGHSH; CDR2 reads LQKENI. This CDR3 spans 15 amino acids. Trimming removed 3 bases from V and 2 bases from J; junction bases left unmatched: 4. CDR3 protein: CASSPTGGNTDTQYF. CDR3 nucleotides: TGTGCCAGCTCACCGACGGGAGGGAACACAGATACGCAGTATTTT. The full variable domain, its missing parts supplied by reference TRBV18 and TRBJ2-3, is NAGVMQNPRHLVRRRGQEARLRCSPMKGHSHVYWYRQLPEEGLKFMVYLQKENIIDESGMPKERFSAEFPKEGPSILRIQQVVRGDSAAYFCASSPTGGNTDTQYFGPGTRLTVL.

The V and J genes are TRBV30 and TRBJ2-7; a weak D match, TRBD2 (6 bases). Deletions cut 2 bases from V and 0 bases from J, with 11 bases between. The CDR3 extends over 14 amino acids. Germline V CDR1 and CDR2: GTSNPN, SVGIG (reference sequence). CDR3 loop: CAWSFAGSSYEQYF. The CDR3 coding sequence is TGTGCCTGGAGTTTCGCGGGATCCTCCTACGAGCAGTACTTC.

V gene TRBV2 combines with J gene TRBJ2-5, with 12 bases identical to TRBD2. CDR1 is SNHLY and CDR2 is FYNNEI in the germline V gene. This CDR3 is built from 16 residues. V shed 5 bases and J 4 bases; nucleotides not matched to a gene: 8. The CDR3 protein is CASSKRLAGVPETQYF. DNA of the CDR3: TGTGCCAGCAGTAAACGACTAGCGGGAGTCCCAGAGACCCAGTACTTC. Combining the CDR3 with reference TRBV2 and TRBJ2-5 gives the whole variable domain EPEVTQTPSHQVTQMGQEVILRCVPISNHLYFYWYRQILGQKVEFLVSFYNNEISEKSEIFDDQFSVERPDGSNFTLKIRSTKLEDSAMYFCASSKRLAGVPETQYFGPGTRLLVL.

This chain uses TRBV7-8 with TRBJ2-5, with D maybe TRBD1 (6 bases). In germline, CDR1 is SGHVS, CDR2 FQNEAQ. This CDR3 is 20 amino acids long. With 5 bases removed from V and 0 bases from J, the gap between germline ends came to 28 bases. CDR3 in amino acids: CASSRISAPGLGAYQETQYF. The CDR3 nucleotides read TGTGCCAGCAGCCGGATCTCCGCCCCGGGGTTGGGGGCGTACCAAGAGACCCAGTACTTC.

The chain joins TRBV9 to TRBJ2-7, with 7 bases identical to TRBD2. The V gene end was trimmed by 0 bases and the J gene end by 5 bases; junction bases not matched to a gene: 5. Germline CDR1 and CDR2: SGDLS and YYNGEE. The CDR3 spans 14 residues. CDR3 bases: TGTGCCAGCAGCGTAGTTGGGGACTACCACGAGCAGTACTTC. This gives the protein CASSVVGDYHEQYF. Full variable domain (remainder filled in from reference TRBV9 and TRBJ2-7): DSGVTQTPKHLITATGQRVTLRCSPRSGDLSVYWYQQSLDQGLQFLIQYYNGEERAKGNILERFSAQQFPDLHSELNLSSLELGDSALYFCASSVVGDYHEQYFGPGTRLTVT.

The chain links TRBV5-1 to TRBJ2-1, with TRBD2 identical over 11 bases. This CDR3 has 17 residues. Germline V lookup: CDR1 SGHRS, CDR2 YFSETQ. Trimming took 0 bases from V and 7 from J; bases not matched to a gene: 9. DNA for the CDR3: TGCGCCAGCAGCTTGGAACTAGCGGGGGCCCCGCCAAATGAGCAGTTCTTC. Its translation: CASSLELAGAPPNEQFF.

The chain couples TRBV27 to TRBJ2-6; TRBD1 is a possible D gene (6 bases). The V gene lost 5 bases and the J gene lost 3 bases, with 11 bases spanning the gap. Germline CDR1 and CDR2: MNHEY and SMNVEV (reference sequence). The CDR3 has 15 amino acids. The CDR3 loop is CASSTNRDGANVLTF. As DNA, the CDR3 is TGTGCCAGCAGTACTAACAGGGATGGGGCCAACGTCCTGACTTTC.

The chain uses TRBV30 and TRBJ1-3, with 10 nucleotides matching TRBD1. The CDR3 covers 19 residues. Germline V CDR1 and CDR2: GTSNPN, SVGIG (reference sequence). The V and J ends lost 0 bases and 0 bases, in that order; junction bases with no gene match: 11. CDR3 nucleotide sequence: TGTGCCTGGAGTGTCTCGACAGGGGGCAACCATTTCTCTGGAAACACCATATATTTT. This codes for CAWSVSTGGNHFSGNTIYF.

J is TRBJ2-2 and V is TRBV5-1; 7 bases agree with TRBD1. CDR1 is SGHRS, CDR2 YFSETQ, per germline. CDR3 length: 19 amino acids. Unmatched junction bases numbered 18, after V lost 6 bases and J lost 1 base. Here the CDR3 reads CASTPRGSRGRRNTGELFF. As DNA, the CDR3 is TGCGCCAGCACCCCCCGAGGGTCCAGGGGGAGAAGGAACACCGGGGAGCTGTTTTTT.

CDR3 loop: CASSEGDRARNEQFF. In DNA form, the CDR3 reads TGTGCCAGCAGCGAGGGGGACAGGGCACGCAATGAGCAGTTCTTC. The chain links TRBV9 to TRBJ2-1, with 9 positions matching TRBD1. The ends lost 3 bases at V and 6 bases at J; junction bases unmatched: 7. The length of the CDR3 is 15 residues. The germline V gene has CDR1 SGDLS and CDR2 YYNGEE.

The rearrangement links TRBV28 to TRBJ2-3; D not resolved. In germline, CDR1 is MDHEN, CDR2 SYDVKM. V was shortened by 2 bases and J by 4 bases, with 7 bases between the two germline ends. CDR3 length equals 13 residues. CDR3 residues: CASSLEASDTQYF. The CDR3 DNA reads as TGTGCCAGCAGTTTAGAAGCGTCAGATACGCAGTATTTT. Complete variable domain (other parts from reference TRBV28 and TRBJ2-3): DVKVTQSSRYLVKRTGEKVFLECVQDMDHENMFWYRQDPGLGLRLIYFSYDVKMKEKGDIPEGYSVSREKKERFSLILESASTNQTSMYLCASSLEASDTQYFGPGTRLTVL.

The V call is TRBV5-4, the J call TRBJ2-7; TRBD1 is a possible D gene (6 bases). V shed 0 bases and J shed 2 bases, with 15 bases lying between them. Germline lookup yields CDR1 SGHNT and CDR2 YYREEE (reference sequence). The CDR3 spans 16 residues. The CDR3 loop is CASSLGSPGDAYEQYF. CDR3 DNA: TGTGCCAGCAGCTTGGGTTCGCCAGGGGATGCCTACGAGCAGTACTTC.

The chain recombines TRBV29-1 with TRBJ2-7; 11 bases are shared with TRBD1. V shed 7 bases and J 7 bases; nucleotides not matched to a gene: 3. Germline assignment: CDR1 SQVTM and CDR2 ANQGSEA. The CDR3 is 11 residues long. For the CDR3, the DNA is TGCAGCGCTGGGACAGGGGGGGAGCAGTACTTC. Protein sequence: CSAGTGGEQYF.

This rearrangement joins TRBV10-3 to TRBJ1-2; D gene unclear. V was cut by 0 bases and J by 2 bases, with 10 bases left in between. The CDR3 contains 15 residues. Per the germline V gene, CDR1 is ENHRY and CDR2 is SYGVKD. CDR3 sequence (DNA): TGTGCCATCAGTGAGTCCTCAGATGGGAACTATGGCTACACCTTC. This codes for CAISESSDGNYGYTF.

The V call is TRBV20-1, the J call TRBJ1-5, with D perhaps TRBD1 (6 bases). The CDR3 has 13 amino acids. Germline V gene sequence: CDR1 DFQATT, CDR2 SNEGSKA (reference sequence). V dropped 3 bases and J dropped 7 bases, with 13 bases sitting between them. The DNA of the CDR3 is TGCAGTGCTAGTCCAGGGGCAGGGCAGCCCCAGCATTTT. Protein: CSASPGAGQPQHF.